This TCR beta chain was retrieved from a study of CD8 T cell repertoires and HIV-1 epitope variants. Study summary: An uncultured baseline aliquot held 1M T cells. Study conclusions and caveats: The assay identified only TCR beta chains of antigen-proliferating T cells.

The method was immunoSEQ multiplex PCR; TCRdb's version includes in-frame clones alone and lacks a portion of them. The profile shows tens of thousands of clones, around 75% of them singletons. The CDR3 extends over 14 amino acids. With V trimmed by 0 bases and J by 7 bases, 3 bases remained unmatched. Germline loops: CDR1 LNHNV, CDR2 YYDKDF (reference sequence). About this clone itself: Its antigen remains unidentified.

Specimen: uncultured baseline CD8+ T cells from peripheral blood mononuclear cells (PBMCs). The rearrangement uses TRBV15 and TRBJ1-2, with 9 positions matching TRBD1. The receptor's source is a male donor with HIV. The CDR3 loop is CATSREGQGPGYTF. For the CDR3, the DNA is TGTGCCACCAGCAGAGAGGGACAGGGCCCTGGCTACACCTTC.